The sequence of this TCR beta chain was determined in a study of blood T cell repertoires in COVID-19. Clones were read by immunoSEQ multiplex PCR, and TCRdb kept only the in-frame ones, dropping some. The table lists 300,000 to 350,000 clones, 87% of them singletons, with about 6% in the top ten. Enrolled during active infection, Seattle patients were then followed longitudinally. This TCR was sampled from a woman aged 50 to 65 with COVID-19, enrolled during active disease. Sequencing used peripheral blood.

The CDR3 reads CASSQFAGGLGNTIYF. For the CDR3, the DNA is TGCGCCAGCAGCCAATTCGCAGGGGGTCTTGGAAACACCATATATTTT. J is TRBJ1-3 and V is TRBV4-1; 7 nucleotides agree with TRBD1. Germline CDR1 is MGHRA and CDR2 is YSYEKL. Trimming at V came to 2 bases and at J to 3 bases, leaving 7 bases not matched to a gene. The CDR3 consists of 16 residues.